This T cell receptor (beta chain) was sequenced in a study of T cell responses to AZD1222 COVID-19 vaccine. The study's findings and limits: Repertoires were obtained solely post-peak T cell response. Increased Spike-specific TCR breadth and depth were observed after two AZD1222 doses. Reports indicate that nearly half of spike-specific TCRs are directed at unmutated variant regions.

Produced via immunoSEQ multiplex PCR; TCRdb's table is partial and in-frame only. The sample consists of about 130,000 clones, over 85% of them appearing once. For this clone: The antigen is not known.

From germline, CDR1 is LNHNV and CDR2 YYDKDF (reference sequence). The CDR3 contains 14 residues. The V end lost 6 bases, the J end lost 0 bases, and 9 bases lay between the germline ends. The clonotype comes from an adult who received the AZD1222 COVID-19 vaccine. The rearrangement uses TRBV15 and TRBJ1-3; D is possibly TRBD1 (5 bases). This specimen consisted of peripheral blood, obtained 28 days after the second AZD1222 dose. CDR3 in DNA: TGTGCCACCAGATCCGGGGGCTCTGGAAACACCATATATTTT. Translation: CATRSGGSGNTIYF.